This record covers a single TCR beta chain. Produced via immunoSEQ multiplex PCR; TCRdb's table is partial and in-frame only. The repertoire includes 400,000 to 450,000 clones, over 75% of them detected once, and approximately 1.5% sits in the top ten. The record originates from a study of blood T cell repertoires in COVID-19. Study overall: T cells, B-cell-depleted T cells, or PBMCs supplied cDNA or gDNA.

CDR3 length: 16 amino acids. Trimming at V came to 5 bases and at J to 7 bases, leaving 14 bases not matched to a gene. CDR1 LGHDT and CDR2 YNNKEL come from the germline V gene (reference sequence). Followed longitudinally, the Seattle patients had been enrolled during active infection. The sequencing sample was made of peripheral blood. This sequence originates from a woman aged 40 to 55 with COVID-19, enrolled during active disease. The chain is built from TRBV3-1 (or the pseudogene TRBV3-2) and TRBJ2-1; 7 bases agree with TRBD2. DNA of the CDR3: TGTGCCAGCAGCTCAAGACTAGCTAACTATCAGAATGAGCAGTTCTTC. Translating it yields CASSSRLANYQNEQFF.